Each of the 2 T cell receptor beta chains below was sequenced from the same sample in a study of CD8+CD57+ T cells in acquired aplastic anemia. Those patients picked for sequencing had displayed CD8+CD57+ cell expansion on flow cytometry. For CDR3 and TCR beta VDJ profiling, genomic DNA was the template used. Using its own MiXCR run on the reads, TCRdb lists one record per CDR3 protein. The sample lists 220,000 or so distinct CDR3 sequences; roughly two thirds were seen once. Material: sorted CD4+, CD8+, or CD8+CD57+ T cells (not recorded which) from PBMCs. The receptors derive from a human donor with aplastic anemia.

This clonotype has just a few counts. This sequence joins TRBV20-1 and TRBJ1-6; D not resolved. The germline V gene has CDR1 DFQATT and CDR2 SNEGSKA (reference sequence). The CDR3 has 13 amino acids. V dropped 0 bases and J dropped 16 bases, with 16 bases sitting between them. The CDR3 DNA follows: TGCAGTGCTAGAGATCAAGGGATATGGTCTCTCCACTTT. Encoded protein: CSARDQGIWSLHF.

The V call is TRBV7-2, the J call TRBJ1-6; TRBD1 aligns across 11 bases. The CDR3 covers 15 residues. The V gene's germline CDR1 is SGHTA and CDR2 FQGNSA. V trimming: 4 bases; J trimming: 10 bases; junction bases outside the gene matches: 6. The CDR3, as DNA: TGTGCCAGCAGCTATCCGGGACAGGGGGGATCACCCCTCCACTTT. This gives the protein CASSYPGQGGSPLHF.